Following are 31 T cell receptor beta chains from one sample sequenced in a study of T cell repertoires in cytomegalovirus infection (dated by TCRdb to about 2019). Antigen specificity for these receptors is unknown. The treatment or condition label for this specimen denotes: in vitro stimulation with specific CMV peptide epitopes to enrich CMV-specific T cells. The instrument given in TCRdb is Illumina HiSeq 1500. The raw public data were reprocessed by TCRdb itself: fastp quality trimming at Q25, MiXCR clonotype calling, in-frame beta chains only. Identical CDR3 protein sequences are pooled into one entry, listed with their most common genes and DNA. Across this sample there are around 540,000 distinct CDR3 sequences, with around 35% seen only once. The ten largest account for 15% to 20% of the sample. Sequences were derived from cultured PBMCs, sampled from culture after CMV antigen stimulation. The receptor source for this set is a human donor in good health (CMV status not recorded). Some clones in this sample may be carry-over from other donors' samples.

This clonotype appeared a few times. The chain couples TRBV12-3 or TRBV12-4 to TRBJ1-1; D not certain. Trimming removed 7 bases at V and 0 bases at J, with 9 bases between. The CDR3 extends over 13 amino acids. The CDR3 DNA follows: TGTGCCAGCACCCCACGGATGAACACTGAAGCTTTCTTT. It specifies CASTPRMNTEAFF.

The CDR3 nucleotides are TGCAGTGCTAGATCCCGGGTGCTGGCGCCCACAGATACGCAGTATTTT. Residues: CSARSRVLAPTDTQYF. The chain combines TRBV20-1 with TRBJ2-3; no firm D call. Per germline, CDR1 DFQATT and CDR2 SNEGSKA (reference sequence). This CDR3 contains 16 residues. Trimming took off 2 bases at V and 2 bases at J, with 17 bases between the two ends.

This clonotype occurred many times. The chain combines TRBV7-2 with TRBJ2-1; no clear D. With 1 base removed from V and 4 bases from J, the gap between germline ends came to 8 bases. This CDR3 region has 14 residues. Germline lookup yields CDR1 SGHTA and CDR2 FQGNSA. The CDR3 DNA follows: TGTGCCAGCAGCTTAGAGAGCCAGTACAATGAGCAGTTCTTC. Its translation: CASSLESQYNEQFF.

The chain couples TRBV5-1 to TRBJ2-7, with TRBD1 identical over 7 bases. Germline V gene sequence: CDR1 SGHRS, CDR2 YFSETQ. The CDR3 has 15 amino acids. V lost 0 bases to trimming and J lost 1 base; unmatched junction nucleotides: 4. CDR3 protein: CASSLGQGNSYEQYV. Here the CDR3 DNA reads TGCGCCAGCAGCTTGGGACAGGGTAATTCCTACGAGCAGTACGTC.

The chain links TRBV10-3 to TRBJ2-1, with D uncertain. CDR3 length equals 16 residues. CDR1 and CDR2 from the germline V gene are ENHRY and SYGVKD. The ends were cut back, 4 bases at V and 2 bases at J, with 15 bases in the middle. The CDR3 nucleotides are TGTGCCATCAGTGCTCCCACGAGGCCCCCCTACAATGAGCAGTTCTTC. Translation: CAISAPTRPPYNEQFF.

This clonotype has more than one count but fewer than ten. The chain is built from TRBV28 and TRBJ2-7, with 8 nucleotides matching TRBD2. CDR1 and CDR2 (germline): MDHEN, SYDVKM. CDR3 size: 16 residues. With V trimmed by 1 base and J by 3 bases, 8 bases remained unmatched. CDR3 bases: TGTGCCAGCAGTTTATCCGCCGGACTAGCCCTCTACGAGCAGTACTTC. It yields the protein CASSLSAGLALYEQYF. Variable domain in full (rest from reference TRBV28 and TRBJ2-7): DVKVTQSSRYLVKRTGEKVFLECVQDMDHENMFWYRQDPGLGLRLIYFSYDVKMKEKGDIPEGYSVSREKKERFSLILESASTNQTSMYLCASSLSAGLALYEQYFGPGTRLTVT.

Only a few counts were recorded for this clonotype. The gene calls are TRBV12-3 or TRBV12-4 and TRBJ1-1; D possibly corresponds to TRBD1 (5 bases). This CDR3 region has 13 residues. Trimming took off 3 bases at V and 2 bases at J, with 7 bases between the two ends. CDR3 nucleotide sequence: TGTGCCAGCAGTTTGTGGACAAACACTGAAGCTTTCTTT. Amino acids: CASSLWTNTEAFF.

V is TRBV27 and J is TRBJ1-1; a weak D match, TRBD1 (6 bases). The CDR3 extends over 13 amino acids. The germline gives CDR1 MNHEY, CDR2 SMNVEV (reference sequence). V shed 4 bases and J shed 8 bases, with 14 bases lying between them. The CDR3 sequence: CASSSKLGTEAFF. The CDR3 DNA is TGTGCCAGCAGTTCGAAACTAGGGACAGAAGCTTTCTTT.

The CDR3 here is CASGRTSGRPNEQFF. The DNA for the CDR3 is TGTGCCAGCGGCCGGACTAGCGGGAGGCCCAATGAGCAGTTCTTC. V usage is TRBV7-6 and J usage is TRBJ2-1, with 14 positions matching TRBD2. CDR3 length: 15 residues. The germline V gene encodes CDR1 SGHVS and CDR2 FNYEAQ. With V trimmed by 8 bases and J by 6 bases, 6 bases remained unmatched.

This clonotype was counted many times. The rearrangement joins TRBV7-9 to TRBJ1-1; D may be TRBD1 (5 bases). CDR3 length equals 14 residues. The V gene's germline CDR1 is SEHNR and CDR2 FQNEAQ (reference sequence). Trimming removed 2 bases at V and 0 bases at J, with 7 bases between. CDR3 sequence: CASSLWGMNTEAFF. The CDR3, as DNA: TGTGCCAGCAGCTTATGGGGGATGAACACTGAAGCTTTCTTT.

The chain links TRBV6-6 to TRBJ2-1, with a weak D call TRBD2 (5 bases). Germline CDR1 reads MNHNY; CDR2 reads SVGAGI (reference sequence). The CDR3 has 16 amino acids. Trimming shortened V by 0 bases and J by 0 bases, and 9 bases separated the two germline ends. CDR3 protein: CASSYSGRDSYNEQFF. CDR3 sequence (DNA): TGTGCCAGCAGTTACTCAGGCCGGGACTCCTACAATGAGCAGTTCTTC.

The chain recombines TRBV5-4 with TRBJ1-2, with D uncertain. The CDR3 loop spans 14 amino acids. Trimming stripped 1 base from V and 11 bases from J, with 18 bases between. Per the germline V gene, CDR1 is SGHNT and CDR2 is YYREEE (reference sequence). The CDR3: CASSLPGVFPDYTF. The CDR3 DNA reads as TGTGCCAGCAGCTTGCCTGGGGTTTTTCCGGATTACACCTTC.

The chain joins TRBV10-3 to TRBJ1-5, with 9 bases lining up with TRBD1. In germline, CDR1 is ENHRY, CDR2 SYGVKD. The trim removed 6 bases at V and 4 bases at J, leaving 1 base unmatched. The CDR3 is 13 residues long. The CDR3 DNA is TGTGCCATCAGCGGGACAGGGAATCAGCCCCAGCATTTT. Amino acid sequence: CAISGTGNQPQHF.

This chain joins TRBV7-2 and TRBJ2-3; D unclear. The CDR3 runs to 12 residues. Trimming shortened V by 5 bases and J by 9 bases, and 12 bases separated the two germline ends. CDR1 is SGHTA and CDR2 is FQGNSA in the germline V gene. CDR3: CASSEPVNTQYF. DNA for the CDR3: TGTGCCAGCAGCGAACCCGTAAACACGCAGTATTTT.

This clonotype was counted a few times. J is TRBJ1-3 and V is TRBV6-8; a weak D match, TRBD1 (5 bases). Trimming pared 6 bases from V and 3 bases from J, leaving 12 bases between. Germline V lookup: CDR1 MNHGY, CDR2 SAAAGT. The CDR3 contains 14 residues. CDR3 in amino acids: CASSLGGDGNTIYF. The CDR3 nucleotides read TGTGCCAGCAGCCTAGGAGGGGATGGAAACACCATATATTTT.

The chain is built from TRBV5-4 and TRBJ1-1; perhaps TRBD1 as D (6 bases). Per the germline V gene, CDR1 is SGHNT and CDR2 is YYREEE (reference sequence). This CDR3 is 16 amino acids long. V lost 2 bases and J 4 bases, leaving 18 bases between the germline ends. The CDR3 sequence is CASSLSGAGLGTEAFF. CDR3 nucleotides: TGTGCCAGCAGCTTATCAGGGGCGGGTCTAGGCACTGAAGCTTTCTTT.

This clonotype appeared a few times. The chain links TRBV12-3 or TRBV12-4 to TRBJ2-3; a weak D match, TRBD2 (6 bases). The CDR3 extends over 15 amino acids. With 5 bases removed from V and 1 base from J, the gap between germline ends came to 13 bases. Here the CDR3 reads CASSRRASGTDTQYF. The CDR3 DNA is TGTGCCAGCAGTCGCCGGGCTAGCGGCACAGATACGCAGTATTTT.

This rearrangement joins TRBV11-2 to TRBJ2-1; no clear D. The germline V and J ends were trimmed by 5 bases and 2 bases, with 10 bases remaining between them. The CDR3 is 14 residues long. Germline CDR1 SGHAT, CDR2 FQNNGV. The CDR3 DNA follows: TGTGCCAGCAGCCAACGCAGAACCTACAATGAGCAGTTCTTC. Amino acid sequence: CASSQRRTYNEQFF.

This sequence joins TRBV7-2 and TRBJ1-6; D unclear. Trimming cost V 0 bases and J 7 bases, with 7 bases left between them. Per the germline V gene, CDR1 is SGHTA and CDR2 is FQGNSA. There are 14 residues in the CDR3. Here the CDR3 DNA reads TGTGCCAGCAGCTTAGCGTCCTTCAATTCACCCCTCCACTTT. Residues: CASSLASFNSPLHF. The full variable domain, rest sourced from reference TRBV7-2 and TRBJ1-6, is GAGVSQSPSNKVTEKGKDVELRCDPISGHTALYWYRQSLGQGLEFLIYFQGNSAPDKSGLPSDRFSAERTGGSVSTLTIQRTQQEDSAVYLCASSLASFNSPLHFGNGTRLTVT.

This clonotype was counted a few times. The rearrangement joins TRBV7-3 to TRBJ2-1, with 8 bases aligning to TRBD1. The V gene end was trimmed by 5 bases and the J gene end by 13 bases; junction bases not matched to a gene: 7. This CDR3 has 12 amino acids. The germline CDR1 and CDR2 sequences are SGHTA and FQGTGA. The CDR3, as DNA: TGTGCCAGCAGCCCGGGACAGGCAATTCAGTTCTTC. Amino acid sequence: CASSPGQAIQFF. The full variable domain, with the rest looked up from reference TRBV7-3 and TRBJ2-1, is GAGVSQTPSNKVTEKGKYVELRCDPISGHTALYWYRQSLGQGPEFLIYFQGTGAADDSGLPNDRFFAVRPEGSVSTLKIQRTERGDSAVYLCASSPGQAIQFFGPGTRLTVL.

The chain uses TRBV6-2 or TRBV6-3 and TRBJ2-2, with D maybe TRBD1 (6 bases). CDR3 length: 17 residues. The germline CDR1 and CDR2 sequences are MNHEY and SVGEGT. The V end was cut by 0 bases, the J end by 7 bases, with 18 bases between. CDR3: CASSYSVGTLKDGELFF. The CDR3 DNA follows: TGTGCCAGCAGTTACTCGGTCGGGACACTCAAGGACGGGGAGCTGTTTTTT.

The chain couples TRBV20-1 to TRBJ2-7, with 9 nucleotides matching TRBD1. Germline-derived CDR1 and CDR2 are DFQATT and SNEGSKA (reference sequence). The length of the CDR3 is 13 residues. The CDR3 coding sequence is TGCAGCGTCAAGGGACAGGGTCTGTTTGAGCAGTACGTC. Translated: CSVKGQGLFEQYV.

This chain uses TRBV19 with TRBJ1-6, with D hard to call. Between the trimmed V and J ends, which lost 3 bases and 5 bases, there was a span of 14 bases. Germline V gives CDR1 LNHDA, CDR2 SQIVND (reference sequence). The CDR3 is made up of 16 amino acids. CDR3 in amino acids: CASSMRLKVNNSPLHF. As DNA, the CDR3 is TGTGCCAGTAGTATGAGATTGAAGGTTAATAATTCACCCCTCCACTTT.

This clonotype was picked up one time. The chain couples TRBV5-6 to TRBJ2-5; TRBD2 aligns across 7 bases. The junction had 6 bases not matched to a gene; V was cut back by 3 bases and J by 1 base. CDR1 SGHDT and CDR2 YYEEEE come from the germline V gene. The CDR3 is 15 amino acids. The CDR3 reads CASSSGEGIQETQYF. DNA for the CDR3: TGTGCCAGCAGCTCCGGGGAGGGGATCCAAGAGACCCAGTACTTC. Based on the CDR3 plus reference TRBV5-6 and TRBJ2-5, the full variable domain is DAGVTQSPTHLIKTRGQQVTLRCSPKSGHDTVSWYQQALGQGPQFIFQYYEEEERQRGNFPDRFSGHQFPNYSSELNVNALLLGDSALYLCASSSGEGIQETQYFGPGTRLLVL.

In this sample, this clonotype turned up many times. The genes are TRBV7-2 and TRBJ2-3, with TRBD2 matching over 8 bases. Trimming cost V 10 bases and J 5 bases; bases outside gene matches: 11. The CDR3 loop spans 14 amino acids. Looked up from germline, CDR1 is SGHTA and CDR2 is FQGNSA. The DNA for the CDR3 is TGTGCCACCAAACTAGCGGCATCAAGAGATACGCAGTATTTT. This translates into CATKLAASRDTQYF. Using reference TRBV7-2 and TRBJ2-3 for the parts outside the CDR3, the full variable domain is GAGVSQSPSNKVTEKGKDVELRCDPISGHTALYWYRQSLGQGLEFLIYFQGNSAPDKSGLPSDRFSAERTGGSVSTLTIQRTQQEDSAVYLCATKLAASRDTQYFGPGTRLTVL.

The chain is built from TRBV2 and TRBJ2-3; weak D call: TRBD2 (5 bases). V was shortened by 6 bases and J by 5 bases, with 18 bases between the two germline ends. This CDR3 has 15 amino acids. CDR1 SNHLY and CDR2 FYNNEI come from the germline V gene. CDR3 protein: CASSVRGSERDTQYF. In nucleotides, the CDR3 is TGTGCCAGCAGCGTTCGTGGGAGTGAGCGAGATACGCAGTATTTT.

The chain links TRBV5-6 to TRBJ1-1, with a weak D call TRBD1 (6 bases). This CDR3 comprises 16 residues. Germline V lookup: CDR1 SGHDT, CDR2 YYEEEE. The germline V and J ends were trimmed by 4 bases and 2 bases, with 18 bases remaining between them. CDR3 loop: CASSPRVRGRNTEAFF. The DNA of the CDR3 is TGTGCCAGCAGCCCCCGAGTGAGGGGGAGAAACACTGAAGCTTTCTTT.

The CDR3 loop reads CASILYGVGEQFF. The CDR3 region has the DNA TGTGCCAGCATTCTGTACGGAGTGGGTGAGCAGTTCTTC. The chain is built from TRBV6-2 or TRBV6-3 and TRBJ2-1; D is unresolved. This CDR3 is built from 13 residues. Germline V CDR1 and CDR2: MNHEY, SVGEGT. Trimming took 7 bases from V and 9 from J, leaving 16 bases between them.

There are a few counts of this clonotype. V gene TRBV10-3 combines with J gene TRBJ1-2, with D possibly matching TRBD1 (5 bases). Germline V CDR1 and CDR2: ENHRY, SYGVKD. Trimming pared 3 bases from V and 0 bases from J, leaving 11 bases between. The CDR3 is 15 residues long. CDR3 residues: CAISDFREPNYGYTF. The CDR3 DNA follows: TGTGCCATCAGTGACTTCAGGGAGCCTAACTATGGCTACACCTTC.

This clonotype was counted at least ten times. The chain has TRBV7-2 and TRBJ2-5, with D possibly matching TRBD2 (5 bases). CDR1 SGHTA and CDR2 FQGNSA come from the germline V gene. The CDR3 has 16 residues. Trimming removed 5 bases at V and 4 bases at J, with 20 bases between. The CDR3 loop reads CASSPELSGFGETQYF. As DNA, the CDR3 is TGTGCCAGCAGCCCTGAATTATCGGGGTTCGGAGAGACCCAGTACTTC.

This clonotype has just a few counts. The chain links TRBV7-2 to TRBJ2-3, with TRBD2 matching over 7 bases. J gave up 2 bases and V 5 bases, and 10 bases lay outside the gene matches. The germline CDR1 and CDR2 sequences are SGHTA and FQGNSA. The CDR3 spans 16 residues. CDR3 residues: CASSRAGLTSTDTQYF. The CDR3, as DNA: TGTGCCAGCAGCCGAGCGGGATTGACGTCCACAGATACGCAGTATTTT.